This T cell receptor (beta chain) was recovered during a study of blood T cell repertoires in COVID-19. Libraries were prepared by immunoSEQ multiplex PCR; TCRdb keeps only in-frame clonotypes and omits some of them. The table has just under 85,000 clones, around 90% seen once. V lost 4 bases, J lost 4 bases, and 13 bases lay in between. Per the germline V gene, CDR1 is SGHTS and CDR2 is YDEGEE. The CDR3 runs to 14 residues. This receptor was taken from an elderly man with active or convalescent COVID-19. The chain joins TRBV5-8 to TRBJ2-3; tentatively, D is TRBD1 (6 bases). Input material: peripheral blood. The CDR3 region has the DNA TGTGCCAGCAGCATACAGGGCGCCGCAGATACGCAGTATTTT. Translation gives CASSIQGAADTQYF.